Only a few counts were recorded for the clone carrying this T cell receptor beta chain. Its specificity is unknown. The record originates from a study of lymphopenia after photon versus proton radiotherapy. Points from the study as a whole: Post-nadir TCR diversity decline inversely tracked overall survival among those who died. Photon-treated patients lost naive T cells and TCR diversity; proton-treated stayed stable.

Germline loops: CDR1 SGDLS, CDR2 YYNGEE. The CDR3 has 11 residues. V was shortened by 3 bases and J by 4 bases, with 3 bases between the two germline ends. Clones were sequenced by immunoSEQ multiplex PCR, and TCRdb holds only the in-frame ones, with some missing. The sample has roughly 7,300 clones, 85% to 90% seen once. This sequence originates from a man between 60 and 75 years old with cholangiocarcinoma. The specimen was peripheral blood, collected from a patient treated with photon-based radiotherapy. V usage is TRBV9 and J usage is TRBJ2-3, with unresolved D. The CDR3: CASSDPDTQYF. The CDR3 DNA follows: TGTGCCAGCAGCGACCCAGATACGCAGTATTTT. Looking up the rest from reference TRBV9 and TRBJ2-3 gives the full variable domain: DSGVTQTPKHLITATGQRVTLRCSPRSGDLSVYWYQQSLDQGLQFLIQYYNGEERAKGNILERFSAQQFPDLHSELNLSSLELGDSALYFCASSDPDTQYFGPGTRLTVL.